This is a list of T cell receptor beta chains from one sample in a study of CD8 T cells in Susac syndrome. MiXCR was run by TCRdb on the immunoSEQ multiplex PCR reads, yielding one entry per CDR3 protein. The repertoire holds about 200,000 distinct CDR3 sequences, with around 95% as singletons. Sequencing was carried out using CD4+ T cells from PBMCs. These receptors originate from a human donor with multiple sclerosis. The CDR3 runs from the conserved cysteine through the conserved F or W. A D gene is named only where the DNA matches it firmly. Clone size is shown for a subset of rows, as once, few, many or a class of expanded clone.

NA	NA	TRBV6-4	TRBJ1-2	CASSVDLSGYGYTF	TGTGCCAGCAGTGTCGACCTTTCGGGGTATGGCTACACCTTC
NA	NA	TRBV20-1	TRBJ2-3	CSGPTPDTQYF	TGCAGTGGCCCAACCCCAGATACGCAGTATTTT
NA	NA	TRBV20-1	TRBJ1-2	CSAREGTDRGGYTF	TGCAGTGCTAGAGAGGGTACAGACCGGGGAGGCTACACCTTC
NA	TRBD1	TRBV6-2/TRBV6-3	TRBJ1-1	CASTTGGAGNTEAFF	TGTGCCAGCACTACAGGGGGCGCCGGGAACACTGAAGCTTTCTTT
NA	TRBD1	TRBV30	TRBJ1-1	CAWSETGDTEAFF	TGTGCCTGGAGTGAGACAGGGGACACTGAAGCTTTCTTT
NA	NA	TRBV13	TRBJ2-7	CASSLYPPYEQYF	TGTGCCAGCAGCTTATACCCCCCCTACGAGCAGTACTTC
NA	NA	TRBV15	TRBJ2-5	CATSERSAETQYF	TGTGCCACCAGCGAGAGATCTGCAGAGACCCAGTACTTC
NA	TRBD1	TRBV25-1	TRBJ2-7	CASSDDRVGTYEQYF	TGTGCCAGCAGCGATGACAGGGTGGGTACCTACGAGCAGTACTTC
NA	NA	TRBV3-1	TRBJ1-1	CASSPLDANTEAFF	TGTGCCAGCAGCCCGCTCGATGCAAACACTGAAGCTTTCTTT
NA	NA	TRBV12-3/TRBV12-4	TRBJ2-7	CASSPTSLYEQYF	TGTGCCAGCAGCCCCACTTCTCTATACGAGCAGTACTTC
NA	TRBD1	TRBV12-3/TRBV12-4	TRBJ1-1	CASSATGDIPEAFF	TGTGCCAGCAGTGCGACAGGGGACATTCCTGAAGCTTTCTTT
NA	TRBD1	TRBV29-1	TRBJ2-6	CSVTPDRAGANVLTF	TGCAGCGTGACGCCGGACAGGGCTGGGGCCAACGTCCTGACTTTC
NA	NA	TRBV3-1	TRBJ2-2	CASSQDYDTGELFF	TGTGCCAGCAGCCAGGACTACGACACCGGGGAGCTGTTTTTT
NA	NA	TRBV30	TRBJ2-7	CAWSHDSLSYEQYF	TGTGCCTGGAGTCACGACTCTCTCTCCTACGAGCAGTACTTC
NA	NA	TRBV2	TRBJ1-2	CASSEVQGANYGYTF	TGTGCCAGCAGTGAAGTCCAGGGTGCTAACTATGGCTACACCTTC
NA	NA	TRBV7-3	TRBJ1-6	CASSLWGDSPLHF	TGTGCCAGCAGCCTCTGGGGAGATTCACCCCTCCACTTT
NA	NA	TRBV11-2	TRBJ2-3	CASGLGHQASTDTQYF	TGTGCCAGCGGTCTGGGGCATCAAGCTAGCACAGATACGCAGTATTTT
once	TRBD2	TRBV10-3	TRBJ2-1	CAITQREGSYNEQFF	TGTGCCATCACCCAGAGGGAGGGGTCCTACAATGAGCAGTTCTTC
NA	NA	TRBV6-5	TRBJ1-4	CASSYRNEKLFF	TGTGCCAGCAGTTATCGTAATGAAAAACTGTTTTTT
NA	TRBD1	TRBV12-3/TRBV12-4	TRBJ2-7	CASSDNRGSYEQYF	TGTGCCAGCAGTGATAACAGGGGTTCCTACGAGCAGTACTTC
NA	NA	TRBV29-1	TRBJ2-7	CSVEDGWQDSYEQYF	TGCAGCGTTGAAGATGGGTGGCAGGACTCCTACGAGCAGTACTTC
NA	NA	TRBV29-1	TRBJ2-2	CSVPNEQGWTGELFF	TGCAGCGTTCCCAATGAACAGGGATGGACCGGGGAGCTGTTTTTT
once	NA	TRBV7-9	TRBJ2-5	CASSLEVETQYF	TGTGCCAGCAGCTTAGAAGTGGAGACCCAGTACTTC
NA	NA	TRBV6-5	TRBJ2-7	CARMPRGPLEQYF	TGTGCCAGGATGCCCAGGGGTCCCCTCGAGCAGTACTTC
NA	NA	TRBV3-1	TRBJ2-7	CASSQEISVYEQYF	TGTGCCAGCAGCCAAGAAATATCTGTTTACGAGCAGTACTTC
NA	NA	TRBV20-1	TRBJ1-5	CSALPLDSNQPQHF	TGCAGTGCTCTCCCTCTTGATAGCAATCAGCCCCAGCATTTT
NA	NA	TRBV4-2	TRBJ1-1	CASSQPGENTEAFF	TGTGCCAGCAGCCAACCCGGGGAGAACACTGAAGCTTTCTTT
once	NA	TRBV30	TRBJ2-5	CAWSGATGSQQETQYF	TGTGCCTGGAGCGGTGCAACAGGGTCACAGCAAGAGACCCAGTACTTC
NA	NA	TRBV30	TRBJ2-3	CAWASRDTQYF	TGTGCCTGGGCTAGCCGAGATACGCAGTATTTT
NA	NA	TRBV12-3/TRBV12-4	TRBJ2-1	CASTGTRWSNEQFF	TGTGCCAGCACCGGGACCCGTTGGAGCAATGAGCAGTTCTTC
NA	NA	TRBV20-1	TRBJ1-1	CSARTGHLNTEAFF	TGCAGTGCTAGGACAGGCCACCTTAACACTGAAGCTTTCTTT
once	TRBD1	TRBV6-6	TRBJ2-6	CASSYPGQAGANVLTF	TGTGCCAGCAGTTACCCGGGACAGGCTGGGGCCAACGTCCTGACTTTC
NA	TRBD2	TRBV20-1	TRBJ2-3	CSATSGGGTDTQYF	TGCAGTGCTACTAGCGGGGGGGGCACAGATACGCAGTATTTT
NA	NA	TRBV4-1	TRBJ2-1	CASSQERHGGSSNEQFF	TGCGCCAGCAGCCAAGAAAGACACGGGGGTTCGAGCAATGAGCAGTTCTTC
NA	TRBD1	TRBV20-1	TRBJ2-6	CSAVRGNSGANVLTF	TGCAGTGCTGTCAGGGGGAACTCTGGGGCCAACGTCCTGACTTTC
NA	NA	TRBV5-6	TRBJ2-5	CASSLNPLQETQYF	TGTGCCAGCTCCCTCAACCCGCTCCAAGAGACCCAGTACTTC
NA	NA	TRBV3-1	TRBJ2-7	CASSLGAGSSSYEQYF	TGTGCCAGCAGCCTGGGGGCGGGGAGCAGCTCCTACGAGCAGTACTTC
NA	TRBD1	TRBV30	TRBJ1-6	CAWTKGAALHF	TGTGCCTGGACAAAGGGGGCAGCCCTCCACTTT
NA	TRBD1	TRBV23-1	TRBJ2-3	CASKGGLYTQYF	TGCGCCAGCAAAGGGGGCTTATATACGCAGTATTTT
NA	NA	TRBV11-2	TRBJ1-6	CASSLDFWVGTLLHF	TGTGCCAGCAGCTTAGATTTCTGGGTCGGGACCCTACTCCACTTT
NA	NA	TRBV3-1	TRBJ1-1	CASRWAGAFF	TGTGCCAGCAGGTGGGCTGGAGCTTTCTTT